One sample yielded the 3 T cell receptor beta chains listed below, sequenced in a study of CD8+ T cells in alopecia areata. cDNA prepared by RNA extraction and subsequent reverse transcription served as the template for sequencing. Measured with immunoSEQ multiplex PCR; TCRdb has only the in-frame clones, and not every one. The sample has some 200,000 clones; roughly 60% are singletons. Treatment of the sample: oral pan-JAK inhibitor, 5-10 mg twice daily. The source was CD4+ T cells sorted from blood, collected at week 24, from a patient treated with tofacitinib. The receptors originated from a human donor with alopecia areata.

This chain joins TRBV4-2 and TRBJ2-7, with D tentatively TRBD1 (5 bases). This CDR3 region has 15 residues. From germline, CDR1 is LGHNA and CDR2 YNFKEQ. Trimming stripped 0 bases from V and 5 bases from J, with 14 bases between. Here the CDR3 reads CASSQERGTPDEQYF. The CDR3 DNA reads as TGTGCCAGCAGCCAAGAAAGGGGTACGCCGGACGAGCAGTACTTC.

V and J are TRBV30 and TRBJ2-5; D gene ambiguous. V shed 5 bases and J shed 7 bases, with 11 bases lying between them. Per the germline V gene, CDR1 is GTSNPN and CDR2 is SVGIG (reference sequence). The CDR3 length is 11 residues. CDR3 coding DNA: TGTGCCTGGGGCCCCGGTGGGACCCAGTACTTC. Its protein product is CAWGPGGTQYF.

The DNA of the CDR3 is TGCAGCGTTGATTACAGTAGGAACACTGAAGCTTTCTTT. Its protein product is CSVDYSRNTEAFF. V gene TRBV29-1 combines with J gene TRBJ1-1, with unresolved D. Between the trimmed V and J ends, which lost 3 bases and 1 base, there was a span of 9 bases. This CDR3 has 13 residues. CDR1 is SQVTM, CDR2 ANQGSEA, per germline.